A single sample is the source of the 23 T cell receptor beta chains below, sequenced in a study of OX40 agonist ivuxolimab in advanced cancers. Method: immunoSEQ multiplex PCR; TCRdb's copy keeps in-frame clones and lacks some. The sample includes nearly 50,000 clones, about 87% of them seen just once. Specimen: CD4+ or CD8+ T cells sorted from blood, collected in a trial of the OX40 agonist ivuxolimab. These receptors were taken from an adult with an advanced solid tumor such as melanoma, head and neck, liver or kidney cancer.

The CDR3, as DNA: TGTGCCAGCAGCTTATGGGAGCTGTTTTTT. Protein sequence: CASSLWELFF. V is TRBV7-9 and J is TRBJ2-2; D unclear. The germline V gene encodes CDR1 SEHNR and CDR2 FQNEAQ (reference sequence). The CDR3 consists of 10 residues. Between the trimmed V and J ends, which lost 2 bases and 9 bases, there was a span of 1 base.

The chain uses TRBV7-6 and TRBJ2-3; D is possibly TRBD1 (5 bases). V lost 7 bases and J lost 5, with 16 bases in between. CDR3 length equals 14 residues. The germline V gene encodes CDR1 SGHVS and CDR2 FNYEAQ. CDR3 in amino acids: CASTMAGKGDTQYF. The CDR3 DNA follows: TGTGCCAGCACAATGGCAGGGAAGGGAGATACGCAGTATTTT.

The chain carries TRBV18 and TRBJ2-5, with 10 bases matching TRBD1. The J segment lost 4 bases and the V segment lost 8 bases, leaving 7 bases of the junction unmatched. The CDR3 has 14 residues. The germline CDR1 and CDR2 sequences are KGHSH and LQKENI. CDR3 sequence reads: CASRQGAEGETQYF. For the CDR3, the DNA is TGTGCCAGCAGACAGGGGGCGGAGGGAGAGACCCAGTACTTC.

The chain uses TRBV18 and TRBJ2-1; TRBD1 is a possible D gene (6 bases). CDR1 is KGHSH and CDR2 is LQKENI in the germline V gene. The CDR3 covers 16 residues. Trimming removed 1 base from V and 5 bases from J, with 15 bases in between. The DNA of the CDR3 is TGTGCCAGCTCACCACAAACAGGGTCGGCCAACAATGAGCAGTTCTTC. This gives the protein CASSPQTGSANNEQFF.

This chain joins TRBV4-1 and TRBJ1-3; D is possibly TRBD1 (5 bases). CDR3 size: 18 residues. Germline V CDR1 and CDR2: MGHRA, YSYEKL. With 0 bases removed from V and 0 bases from J, the gap between germline ends came to 15 bases. CDR3 coding DNA: TGCGCCAGCAGCCAAGATCGAAGGGGAAGGTCCTCTGGAAACACCATATATTTT. Its translation: CASSQDRRGRSSGNTIYF.

The rearrangement links TRBV6-6 to TRBJ1-1; D might be TRBD1 (5 bases). The V gene lost 10 bases and the J gene lost 1 base, with 16 bases spanning the gap. This CDR3 contains 14 residues. The V gene's germline CDR1 is MNHNY and CDR2 SVGAGI (reference sequence). CDR3 nucleotide sequence: TGTGCCACCCAGGTGGGGCAGGCGAACACTGAAGCTTTCTTT. Protein sequence: CATQVGQANTEAFF.

The J gene is TRBJ2-1, the V gene TRBV18; 7 bases line up with TRBD1. Germline V gives CDR1 KGHSH, CDR2 LQKENI. The CDR3 has 18 residues. V lost 0 bases, J lost 1 base, and 9 bases stayed unmatched. The CDR3 DNA is TGTGCCAGCTCACCACCTGGACAGGTCTTAGGTTCCTACAATGAGCAGTTCTTC. Encoded protein: CASSPPGQVLGSYNEQFF.

This chain joins TRBV19 and TRBJ2-7; D is perhaps TRBD2 (6 bases). Germline V gene sequence: CDR1 LNHDA, CDR2 SQIVND (reference sequence). The CDR3 consists of 15 residues. Trimming stripped 1 base from V and 5 bases from J, with 15 bases between. The CDR3 coding sequence is TGTGCCAGTAGTATAGTGCTGGGGGGAGTGAACGAGCAGTACTTC. Protein sequence: CASSIVLGGVNEQYF.

The chain uses TRBV9 and TRBJ2-5; D is tentatively TRBD1 or TRBD2 (5 bases each). This CDR3 is built from 15 residues. Germline lookup yields CDR1 SGDLS and CDR2 YYNGEE. Trimming removed 0 bases from V and 4 bases from J, with 13 bases in between. The CDR3 sequence: CASSVVGDQRETQYF. The CDR3 DNA reads TGTGCCAGCAGCGTAGTGGGGGATCAGAGAGAGACCCAGTACTTC.

V is TRBV6-5 and J is TRBJ1-1; tentatively, D is TRBD1 (5 bases). This CDR3 region has 12 residues. The germline V gene has CDR1 MNHEY and CDR2 SVGAGI. The CDR3 DNA reads as TGTGTAGCGGGGGTTATAAAGACTGAAGCTTTCTTT. It translates to CVAGVIKTEAFF.

The rearrangement joins TRBV5-1 to TRBJ2-7, with TRBD1 identical over 7 bases. The V gene end was trimmed by 1 base and the J gene end by 7 bases; junction bases not matched to a gene: 2. The CDR3 runs 12 residues. Germline V gene data show CDR1 as SGHRS and CDR2 as YFSETQ. The CDR3 nucleotides read TGCGCCAGCAGCTTGACAGGGGATGAGCAGTACTTC. It yields the protein CASSLTGDEQYF.

The chain has TRBV6-6 and TRBJ2-7; D is undetermined. This CDR3 contains 16 residues. CDR1 and CDR2 (germline): MNHNY, SVGAGI (reference sequence). V lost 0 bases to trimming and J lost 2 bases, with 14 bases between them. CDR3 residues: CASSYSFLGSTYEQYF. CDR3 nucleotides: TGTGCCAGCAGTTACTCTTTTCTTGGCAGCACCTACGAGCAGTACTTC.

The chain couples TRBV19 to TRBJ1-5; D unclear. CDR1 LNHDA and CDR2 SQIVND come from the germline V gene (reference sequence). V dropped 8 bases and J dropped 1 base, with 12 bases sitting between them. This CDR3 is 14 amino acids long. The CDR3 coding sequence is TGTGCCAGTTACGGGCGCGGGAGCAATCAGCCCCAGCATTTT. Its translation is CASYGRGSNQPQHF.

For the CDR3, the DNA is TGTGCCAGTAGTATGGAAGGGGCCCCAGATACGCAGTATTTT. Protein product: CASSMEGAPDTQYF. The chain recombines TRBV19 with TRBJ2-3, with D possibly matching TRBD1 (5 bases). The ends were cut back, 3 bases at V and 4 bases at J, with 11 bases in the middle. This CDR3 region has 14 residues. Germline V CDR1 and CDR2: LNHDA, SQIVND (reference sequence).

This chain uses TRBV7-2 with TRBJ1-5, with TRBD1 as a possible D gene (5 bases). The CDR3 loop spans 13 amino acids. The V end lost 4 bases, the J end lost 4 bases, and 8 bases lay between the germline ends. Germline assignment: CDR1 SGHTA and CDR2 FQGNSA. The CDR3 DNA follows: TGTGCCAGCAGCTCAAGGGGAAATCAGCCCCAGCATTTT. Encoded protein: CASSSRGNQPQHF.

The V call is TRBV4-3, the J call TRBJ1-4; D uncertain. This CDR3 is 12 amino acids long. V lost 0 bases and J 8 bases, leaving 4 bases between the germline ends. Germline V CDR1 and CDR2: LGHNA, YSLEER. CDR3 sequence: CASSQESEKLFF. For the CDR3, the DNA is TGCGCCAGCAGCCAAGAAAGCGAAAAACTGTTTTTT.

This chain uses TRBV28 with TRBJ2-6; no reliable D call. The germline V and J ends were trimmed by 7 bases and 2 bases, with 18 bases remaining between them. Per germline, CDR1 MDHEN and CDR2 SYDVKM. CDR3 size: 17 residues. The chain's CDR3 is CASTTPDGIPGANVLTF. As DNA, the CDR3 is TGTGCCAGCACCACTCCGGACGGAATCCCTGGGGCCAACGTCCTGACTTTC.

This chain joins TRBV7-3 and TRBJ2-2, with 8 bases that match TRBD1. The trim removed 6 bases at V and 1 base at J, leaving 1 base unmatched. Germline V CDR1 and CDR2: SGHTA, FQGTGA. This CDR3 region has 14 residues. The DNA for the CDR3 is TGTGCCAGCAGGGGGACAGGGAACACCGGGGAGCTGTTTTTT. The encoded protein is CASRGTGNTGELFF.

The chain links TRBV6-6 to TRBJ1-5, with unresolved D. Germline V gene data show CDR1 as MNHNY and CDR2 as SVGAGI (reference sequence). The V end was cut by 0 bases, the J end by 5 bases, with 8 bases between. This CDR3 has 14 amino acids. The CDR3: CASSYSDLHQPQHF. The DNA of the CDR3 is TGTGCCAGCAGTTACTCGGACCTACATCAGCCCCAGCATTTT.

This clone was picked up a small number of times. The genes are TRBV6-5 and TRBJ1-5; TRBD1 agrees at 9 bases. CDR3 size: 16 residues. Germline V gives CDR1 MNHEY, CDR2 SVGAGI. J gave up 1 base and V 4 bases, and 5 bases lay outside the gene matches. The CDR3 is CASSSRTGVSNQPQHF. CDR3 DNA sequence: TGTGCCAGCAGTTCGAGGACAGGGGTAAGCAATCAGCCCCAGCATTTT.

This chain joins TRBV7-3 and TRBJ2-1, with D uncertain. Trimming removed 6 bases at V and 2 bases at J, with 14 bases between. Germline V gene sequence: CDR1 SGHTA, CDR2 FQGTGA. The length of the CDR3 is 15 residues. The CDR3 nucleotides are TGTGCCAGCAGTTCTGACCCTATCACCTACAATGAGCAGTTCTTC. Protein sequence: CASSSDPITYNEQFF.

The chain joins TRBV28 to TRBJ1-1, with D hard to call. The CDR3 contains 12 residues. V was shortened by 6 bases and J by 5 bases, with 10 bases between the two germline ends. Per germline, CDR1 MDHEN and CDR2 SYDVKM. CDR3 protein: CASRAIRTEAFF. DNA for the CDR3: TGTGCCAGCAGGGCCATACGAACTGAAGCTTTCTTT.

This clone occurred once. The chain carries TRBV11-1 and TRBJ2-7, with 8 nucleotides matching TRBD2. This CDR3 is built from 14 residues. Trimming removed 6 bases from V and 4 bases from J; junction bases left unmatched: 8. CDR1 and CDR2 (germline): SGHAT, FQDESV (reference sequence). Here the CDR3 DNA reads TGTGCCAGCAGTTACGGACTAGCTCTTTACGAGCAGTACTTC. Its translation is CASSYGLALYEQYF.